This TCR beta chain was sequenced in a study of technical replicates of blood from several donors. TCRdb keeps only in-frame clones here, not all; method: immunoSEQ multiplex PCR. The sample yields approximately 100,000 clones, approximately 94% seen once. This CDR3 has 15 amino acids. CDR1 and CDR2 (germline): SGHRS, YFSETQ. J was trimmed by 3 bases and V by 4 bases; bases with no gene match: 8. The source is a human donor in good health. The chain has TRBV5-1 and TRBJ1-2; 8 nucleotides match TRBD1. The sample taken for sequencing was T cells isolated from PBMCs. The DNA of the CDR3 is TGCGCCAGCAGCATAGGGACAGGTCGCTACTATGGCTACACCTTC. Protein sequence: CASSIGTGRYYGYTF.